This record looks at one T cell receptor beta chain sequence and its context. What it binds is unknown. The data stem from a study of cytomegalovirus exposure and HLA in healthy donors. Study-wide points: The authors enumerated under 200 TCR beta chains as linked to cytomegalovirus. No immune exposure information besides CMV serostatus was available. In a later analysis, a missense DCLRE1C variant was linked to TCR beta V- and J-gene trimming. Reports showed the classifier diagnosing cytomegalovirus status with high specificity and sensitivity.

The PCR ran on 60 Vbeta and 13 Jbeta primers. Repertoires were generated with immunoSEQ multiplex PCR, while TCRdb's copy carries only in-frame clones and drops some. In all, the sample yields tens of thousands of clones. The CDR3 is 14 amino acids. Trimming left V 4 bases short and J 5 bases short, with 14 bases between. Germline V gives CDR1 MGHRA, CDR2 YSYEKL. J is TRBJ1-1 and V is TRBV4-1; no clear D gene. Sequenced: PBMCs. The TCR originated in a woman aged 18 to 35 in good health and CMV-seronegative. CDR3 DNA: TGCGCCAGCAGCCCCACATCGGGAGGTACTGAAGCTTTCTTT. This codes for CASSPTSGGTEAFF.